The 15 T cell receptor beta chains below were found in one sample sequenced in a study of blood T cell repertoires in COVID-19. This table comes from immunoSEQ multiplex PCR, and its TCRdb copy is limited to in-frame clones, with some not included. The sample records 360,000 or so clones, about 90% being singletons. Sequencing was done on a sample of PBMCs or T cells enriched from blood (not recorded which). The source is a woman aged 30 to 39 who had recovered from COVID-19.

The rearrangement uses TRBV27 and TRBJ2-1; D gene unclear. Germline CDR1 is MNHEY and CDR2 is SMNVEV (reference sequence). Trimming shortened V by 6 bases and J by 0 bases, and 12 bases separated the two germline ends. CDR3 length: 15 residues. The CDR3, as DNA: TGTGCCAGCAGGCGCCTGGAGCTCTCCTACAATGAGCAGTTCTTC. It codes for CASRRLELSYNEQFF.

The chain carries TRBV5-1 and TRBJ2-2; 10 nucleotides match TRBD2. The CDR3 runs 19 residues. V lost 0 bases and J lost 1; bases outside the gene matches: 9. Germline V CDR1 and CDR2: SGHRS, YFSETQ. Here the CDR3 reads CASSLAPSGRGGNTGELFF. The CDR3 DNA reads TGCGCCAGCAGCTTGGCTCCTAGCGGGAGAGGCGGGAACACCGGGGAGCTGTTTTTT.

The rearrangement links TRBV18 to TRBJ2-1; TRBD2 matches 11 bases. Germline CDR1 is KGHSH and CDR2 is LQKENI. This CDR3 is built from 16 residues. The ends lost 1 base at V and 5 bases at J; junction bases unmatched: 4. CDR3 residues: CASSPRLAGGDNEQFF. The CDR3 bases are TGTGCCAGCTCACCACGGCTAGCGGGAGGCGACAATGAGCAGTTCTTC.

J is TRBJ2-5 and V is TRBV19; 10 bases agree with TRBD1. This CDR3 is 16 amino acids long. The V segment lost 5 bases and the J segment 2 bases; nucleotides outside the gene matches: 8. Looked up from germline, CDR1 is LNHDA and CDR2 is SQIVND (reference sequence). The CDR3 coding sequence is TGTGCCAGTAGTTCCCCCGGGACAGGGGTACAAGAGACCCAGTACTTC. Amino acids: CASSSPGTGVQETQYF. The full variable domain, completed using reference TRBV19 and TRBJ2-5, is DGGITQSPKYLFRKEGQNVTLSCEQNLNHDAMYWYRQDPGQGLRLIYYSQIVNDFQKGDIAEGYSVSREKKESFPLTVTSAQKNPTAFYLCASSSPGTGVQETQYFGPGTRLLVL.

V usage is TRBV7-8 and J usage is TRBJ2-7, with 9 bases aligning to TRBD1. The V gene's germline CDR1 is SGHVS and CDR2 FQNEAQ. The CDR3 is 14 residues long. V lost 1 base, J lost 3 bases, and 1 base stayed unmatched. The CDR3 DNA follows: TGTGCCAGCAGCTTAGACAGGGGGCACTACGAGCAGTACTTC. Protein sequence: CASSLDRGHYEQYF.

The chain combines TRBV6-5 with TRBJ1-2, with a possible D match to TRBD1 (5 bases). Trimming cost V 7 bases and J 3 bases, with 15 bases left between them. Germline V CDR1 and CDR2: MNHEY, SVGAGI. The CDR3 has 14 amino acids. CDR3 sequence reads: CASTGRGKDYGYTF. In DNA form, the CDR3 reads TGTGCCAGCACCGGGCGGGGCAAGGACTATGGCTACACCTTC.

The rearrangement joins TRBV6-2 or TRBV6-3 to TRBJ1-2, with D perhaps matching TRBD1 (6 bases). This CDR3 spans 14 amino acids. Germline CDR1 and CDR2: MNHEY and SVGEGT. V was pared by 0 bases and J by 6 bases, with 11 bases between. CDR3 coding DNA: TGTGCCAGCAGTTACTCGTCAGGGGAGAATGGCTACACCTTC. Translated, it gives CASSYSSGENGYTF.

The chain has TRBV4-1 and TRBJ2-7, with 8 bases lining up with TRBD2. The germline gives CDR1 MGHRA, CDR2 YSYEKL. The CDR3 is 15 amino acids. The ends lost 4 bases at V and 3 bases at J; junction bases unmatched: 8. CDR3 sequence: CASSPLWRGDYEQYF. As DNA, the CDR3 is TGCGCCAGCAGCCCGCTCTGGCGGGGGGACTACGAGCAGTACTTC.

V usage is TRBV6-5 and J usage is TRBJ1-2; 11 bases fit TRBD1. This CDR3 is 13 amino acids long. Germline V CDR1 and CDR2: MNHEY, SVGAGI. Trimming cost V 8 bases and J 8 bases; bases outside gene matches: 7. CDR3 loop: CASGRTGGLGYTF. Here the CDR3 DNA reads TGTGCCAGCGGTCGGACAGGGGGCCTGGGCTACACCTTC.

The CDR3 nucleotides read TGTGCCAGCAGTGAGGGACTAGCGGGCGGAACCGGGGAGCTGTTTTTT. This encodes CASSEGLAGGTGELFF. The rearrangement links TRBV2 to TRBJ2-2; 12 bases match TRBD2. CDR1 is SNHLY, CDR2 FYNNEI, per germline. The CDR3 covers 16 residues. V gave up 3 bases and J gave up 5 bases; unmatched junction bases: 4.

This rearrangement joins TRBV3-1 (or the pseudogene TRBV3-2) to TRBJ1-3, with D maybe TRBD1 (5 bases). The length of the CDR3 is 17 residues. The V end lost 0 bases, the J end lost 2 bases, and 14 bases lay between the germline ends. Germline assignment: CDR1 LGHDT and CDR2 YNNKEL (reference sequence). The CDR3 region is CASSQDLSAGTGNTIYF. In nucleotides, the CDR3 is TGTGCCAGCAGCCAAGATCTGTCCGCAGGGACTGGAAACACCATATATTTT.

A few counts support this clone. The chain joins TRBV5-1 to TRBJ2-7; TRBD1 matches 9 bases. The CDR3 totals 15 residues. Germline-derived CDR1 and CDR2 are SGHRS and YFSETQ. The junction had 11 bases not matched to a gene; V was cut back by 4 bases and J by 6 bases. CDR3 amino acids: CASSAQQQGAPEQYF. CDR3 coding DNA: TGCGCCAGCAGCGCCCAGCAACAGGGGGCCCCCGAGCAGTACTTC.

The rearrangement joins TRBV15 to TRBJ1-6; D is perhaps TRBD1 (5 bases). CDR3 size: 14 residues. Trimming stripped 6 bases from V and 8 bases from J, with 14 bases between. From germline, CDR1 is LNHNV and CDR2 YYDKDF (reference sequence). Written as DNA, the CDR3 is TGTGCCACCAGAATCAACGCGGGGGATTCACCCCTCCACTTT. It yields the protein CATRINAGDSPLHF. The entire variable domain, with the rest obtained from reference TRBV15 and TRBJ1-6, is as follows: DAMVIQNPRYQVTQFGKPVTLSCSQTLNHNVMYWYQQKSSQAPKLLFHYYDKDFNNEADTPDNFQSRRPNTSFCFLDIRSPGLGDTAMYLCATRINAGDSPLHFGNGTRLTVT.

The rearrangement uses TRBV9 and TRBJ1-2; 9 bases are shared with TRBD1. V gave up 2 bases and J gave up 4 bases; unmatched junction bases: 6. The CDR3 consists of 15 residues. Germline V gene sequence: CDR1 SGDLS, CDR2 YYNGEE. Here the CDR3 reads CASSVGQGKGYGYTF. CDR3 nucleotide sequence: TGTGCCAGCAGCGTGGGACAGGGAAAGGGCTATGGCTACACCTTC.

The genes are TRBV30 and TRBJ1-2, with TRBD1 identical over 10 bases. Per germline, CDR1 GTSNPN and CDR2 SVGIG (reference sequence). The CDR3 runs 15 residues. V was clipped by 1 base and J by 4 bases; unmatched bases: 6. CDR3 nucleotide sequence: TGTGCCTGGAGTGCCCGACAGGGGGCGGCCTATGGCTACACCTTC. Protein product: CAWSARQGAAYGYTF. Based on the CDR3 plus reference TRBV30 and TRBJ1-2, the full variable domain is SQTIHQWPATLVQPVGSPLSLECTVEGTSNPNLYWYRQAAGRGLQLLFYSVGIGQISSEVPQNLSASRPQDRQFILSSKKLLLSDSGFYLCAWSARQGAAYGYTFGSGTRLTVV.